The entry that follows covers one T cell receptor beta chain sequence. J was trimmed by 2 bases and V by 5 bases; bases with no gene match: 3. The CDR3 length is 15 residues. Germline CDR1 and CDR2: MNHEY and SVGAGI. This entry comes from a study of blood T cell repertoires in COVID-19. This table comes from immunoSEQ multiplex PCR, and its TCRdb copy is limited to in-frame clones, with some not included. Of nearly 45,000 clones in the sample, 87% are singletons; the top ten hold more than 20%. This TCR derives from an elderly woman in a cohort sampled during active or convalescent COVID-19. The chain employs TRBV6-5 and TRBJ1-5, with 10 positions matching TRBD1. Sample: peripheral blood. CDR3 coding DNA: TGTGCCAGCAGTACGGACAGGGGGGGCAATCAGCCCCAGCATTTT. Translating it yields CASSTDRGGNQPQHF.